The 21 T cell receptor beta chains in this list originate from one sample, sequenced in a study of T cell responses to AZD1222 COVID-19 vaccine. Produced via immunoSEQ multiplex PCR; TCRdb's table is partial and in-frame only. The sample carries 140,000 or so clones, roughly 92% recorded once. The material sequenced was peripheral blood, taken 28 days after the second AZD1222 dose. The source is an adult who received the AZD1222 COVID-19 vaccine.

The chain employs TRBV7-8 and TRBJ1-5, with 9 bases fitting TRBD1. Germline V gene lookup returns CDR1 SGHVS and CDR2 FQNEAQ. Trimming removed 4 bases from V and 1 base from J; junction bases left unmatched: 5. The CDR3 is made up of 16 amino acids. The CDR3 region has the DNA TGTGCCAGCAGCTCCGGGACAGGGAGGAGCAATCAGCCCCAGCATTTT. Residues: CASSSGTGRSNQPQHF. The whole variable domain, filled in from reference TRBV7-8 and TRBJ1-5, reads GAGVSQSPRYKVAKRGQDVALRCDPISGHVSLFWYQQALGQGPEFLTYFQNEAQLDKSGLPSDRFFAERPEGSVSTLKIQRTQQEDSAVYLCASSSGTGRSNQPQHFGDGTRLSIL.

This clone was picked up one time. The chain links TRBV5-6 to TRBJ2-7, with 7 bases aligning to TRBD1. The CDR3 extends over 12 amino acids. The V segment lost 4 bases and the J segment 6 bases; nucleotides outside the gene matches: 4. The V gene's germline CDR1 is SGHDT and CDR2 YYEEEE. The DNA for the CDR3 is TGTGCCAGCAGCCAACAGGGGAGCGAGCAGTACTTC. As protein: CASSQQGSEQYF.

The rearrangement uses TRBV7-9 and TRBJ1-5, with D unresolved. Trimming cost V 6 bases and J 2 bases, with 17 bases left between them. CDR1 SEHNR and CDR2 FQNEAQ come from the germline V gene (reference sequence). The CDR3 length is 16 residues. This CDR3 reads CASSYLGPSGNQPQHF. For the CDR3, the DNA is TGTGCCAGCAGTTACTTGGGCCCGTCGGGCAATCAGCCCCAGCATTTT.

This chain joins TRBV4-1 and TRBJ1-1; D ambiguous. Per germline, CDR1 MGHRA and CDR2 YSYEKL. This CDR3 comprises 14 residues. Trimming took 0 bases from V and 3 from J, leaving 8 bases between them. CDR3 sequence reads: CASSQDGVDTEAFF. CDR3 nucleotides: TGCGCCAGCAGCCAAGATGGCGTTGACACTGAAGCTTTCTTT.

The J gene is TRBJ1-4, the V gene TRBV28; D remains unclear. There are 12 residues in the CDR3. V lost 3 bases and J 8 bases, leaving 7 bases between the germline ends. Germline V CDR1 and CDR2: MDHEN, SYDVKM. DNA for the CDR3: TGTGCCAGCAGTTTGCATGGAGAAAAACTGTTTTTT. Protein sequence: CASSLHGEKLFF. Combining the CDR3 with reference TRBV28 and TRBJ1-4 gives the whole variable domain DVKVTQSSRYLVKRTGEKVFLECVQDMDHENMFWYRQDPGLGLRLIYFSYDVKMKEKGDIPEGYSVSREKKERFSLILESASTNQTSMYLCASSLHGEKLFFGSGTQLSVL.

This chain links TRBV11-2 with TRBJ2-1; TRBD1 agrees at 8 bases. The CDR3 is made up of 14 amino acids. Germline CDR1 and CDR2: SGHAT and FQNNGV. V trimming: 8 bases; J trimming: 2 bases; junction bases outside the gene matches: 5. The CDR3 DNA follows: TGTGCCAGCCAGGGGGCGGTGACCTACAATGAGCAGTTCTTC. Translation: CASQGAVTYNEQFF.

The chain joins TRBV7-9 to TRBJ1-5; no clear D gene. The CDR3 has 17 amino acids. The V end was cut by 1 base, the J end by 4 bases, with 17 bases between. CDR1 is SEHNR, CDR2 FQNEAQ, per germline (reference sequence). CDR3 loop: CASSLEYGGIRNQPQHF. The CDR3 DNA reads as TGTGCCAGCAGCTTAGAGTATGGCGGAATTAGGAATCAGCCCCAGCATTTT.

V is TRBV28 and J is TRBJ2-1; 11 bases fit TRBD2. This CDR3 is 21 amino acids long. Trimming took 2 bases from V and 0 from J; bases not matched to a gene: 15. CDR1 and CDR2 (germline): MDHEN, SYDVKM. This chain's CDR3 is CASSLGLAGGIFKSSYNEQFF. The CDR3 DNA reads as TGTGCCAGCAGTTTAGGGCTAGCGGGAGGCATCTTTAAGAGCTCCTACAATGAGCAGTTCTTC.

The gene calls are TRBV19 and TRBJ1-6; weak D call: TRBD1 (6 bases). V lost 0 bases and J 5 bases, leaving 14 bases between the germline ends. The length of the CDR3 is 17 residues. Per the germline V gene, CDR1 is LNHDA and CDR2 is SQIVND (reference sequence). The CDR3 DNA sequence: TGTGCCAGTAGTATAGATCCTAGGGGGGGGGATAATTCACCCCTCCACTTT. This codes for CASSIDPRGGDNSPLHF.

The rearrangement joins TRBV7-2 to TRBJ1-3; a weak D match, TRBD1 (5 bases). Germline values: CDR1 SGHTA, CDR2 FQGNSA. The CDR3 is 14 amino acids. V gave up 5 bases and J gave up 3 bases, with 11 bases separating them. The CDR3 is CASSPPRDGNTIYF. CDR3 coding DNA: TGTGCCAGCAGCCCCCCCAGGGATGGAAACACCATATATTTT. Combining the CDR3 with reference TRBV7-2 and TRBJ1-3 gives the whole variable domain GAGVSQSPSNKVTEKGKDVELRCDPISGHTALYWYRQSLGQGLEFLIYFQGNSAPDKSGLPSDRFSAERTGGSVSTLTIQRTQQEDSAVYLCASSPPRDGNTIYFGEGSWLTVV.

The V and J genes are TRBV27 and TRBJ1-2; 7 nucleotides match TRBD1. The germline CDR1 and CDR2 sequences are MNHEY and SMNVEV (reference sequence). This CDR3 comprises 13 residues. V was clipped by 5 bases and J by 8 bases; unmatched bases: 8. CDR3 sequence: CASSTSETGGYTF. The CDR3 DNA sequence: TGTGCCAGCAGTACCTCTGAGACAGGGGGCTACACCTTC.

This clone was picked up one time. V gene TRBV15 combines with J gene TRBJ1-5; tentative D call: TRBD1 (6 bases). V was trimmed by 3 bases and J by 5 bases, leaving 14 bases between them. The CDR3 has 15 amino acids. Germline CDR1 and CDR2: LNHNV and YYDKDF (reference sequence). CDR3 amino acids: CATSRVDRLDQPQHF. The CDR3 DNA reads as TGTGCCACCAGCAGGGTAGACAGGCTGGATCAGCCCCAGCATTTT. Drawing the rest from reference TRBV15 and TRBJ1-5, the complete variable domain is DAMVIQNPRYQVTQFGKPVTLSCSQTLNHNVMYWYQQKSSQAPKLLFHYYDKDFNNEADTPDNFQSRRPNTSFCFLDIRSPGLGDTAMYLCATSRVDRLDQPQHFGDGTRLSIL.

This clone was picked up a small number of times. The V and J genes are TRBV7-9 and TRBJ1-1, with D hard to call. CDR3 size: 12 residues. V lost 5 bases, J lost 11 bases, and 15 bases lay in between. Germline V gene sequence: CDR1 SEHNR, CDR2 FQNEAQ (reference sequence). The CDR3 sequence: CASSPGILGAFF. The CDR3 bases are TGTGCCAGCAGCCCCGGCATTCTTGGGGCTTTCTTT.

V gene TRBV24-1 combines with J gene TRBJ2-7, with TRBD1 matching over 7 bases. The V gene end was trimmed by 4 bases and the J gene end by 5 bases; junction bases not matched to a gene: 4. CDR3 length equals 13 residues. Per germline, CDR1 KGHDR and CDR2 SFDVKD. The CDR3 reads CATSDHTGDEQYF. The DNA for the CDR3 is TGTGCCACCAGTGACCACACAGGGGACGAGCAGTACTTC.

This clone was seen a single time. The V call is TRBV19, the J call TRBJ2-7; tentative D call: TRBD2 (5 bases). The CDR3 contains 15 residues. Trimming removed 1 base at V and 3 bases at J, with 13 bases between. Germline V CDR1 and CDR2: LNHDA, SQIVND (reference sequence). The CDR3 coding sequence is TGTGCCAGTAGTATAGCGAGAGGGCTTCTCTACGAGCAGTACTTC. Translation gives CASSIARGLLYEQYF.

This chain uses TRBV7-6 with TRBJ1-2; D might be TRBD1 (6 bases). The CDR3 spans 13 residues. Germline V gene sequence: CDR1 SGHVS, CDR2 FNYEAQ. Trimming stripped 5 bases from V and 1 base from J, with 8 bases between. This chain's CDR3 is CASSPQGNYGYTF. The CDR3 region has the DNA TGTGCCAGCAGCCCACAGGGTAACTATGGCTACACCTTC.

The rearrangement uses TRBV7-2 and TRBJ1-1, with D perhaps TRBD1 (5 bases). This CDR3 is 15 amino acids long. Trimming pared 0 bases from V and 3 bases from J, leaving 11 bases between. The germline gives CDR1 SGHTA, CDR2 FQGNSA. The CDR3 protein is CASSLARQGDTEAFF. The CDR3, as DNA: TGTGCCAGCAGCTTAGCTAGGCAGGGCGACACTGAAGCTTTCTTT.

This chain connects TRBV6-2 or TRBV6-3 to TRBJ1-5, with D unresolved. Germline CDR1 reads MNHEY; CDR2 reads SVGEGT. V lost 4 bases and J lost 6, with 13 bases in between. There are 14 residues in the CDR3. The CDR3 is CASSFSGKSQPQHF. Written as DNA, the CDR3 is TGTGCCAGCAGTTTCTCTGGGAAAAGTCAGCCCCAGCATTTT.

This sequence joins TRBV10-3 and TRBJ2-7; 7 bases are a match to TRBD1. Trimming took 6 bases from V and 5 from J; bases not matched to a gene: 7. CDR3 length: 13 residues. Germline CDR1 and CDR2: ENHRY and SYGVKD. In DNA form, the CDR3 reads TGTGCCATCAGCGAGGGGGCCATGGACGAGCAGTACTTC. This sequence encodes CAISEGAMDEQYF.

This chain connects TRBV18 to TRBJ2-3, with D maybe TRBD1 (6 bases). The CDR3 runs to 19 residues. Trimming shortened V by 6 bases and J by 3 bases, and 28 bases separated the two germline ends. The germline V gene has CDR1 KGHSH and CDR2 LQKENI. In DNA form, the CDR3 reads TGTGCCAGCTCTCCTTACTTTACAGGGTCCAAGCGCTTTACAGATACGCAGTATTTT. It encodes CASSPYFTGSKRFTDTQYF.

The chain uses TRBV29-1 and TRBJ2-1; D is tentatively TRBD1 or TRBD2 (5 bases each). The CDR3 covers 14 residues. V was pared by 3 bases and J by 1 base, with 10 bases between. Germline V gene lookup returns CDR1 SQVTM and CDR2 ANQGSEA. CDR3 sequence: CSVEGRLSYNEQFF. The CDR3 nucleotides are TGCAGCGTTGAGGGACGACTATCCTACAATGAGCAGTTCTTC.